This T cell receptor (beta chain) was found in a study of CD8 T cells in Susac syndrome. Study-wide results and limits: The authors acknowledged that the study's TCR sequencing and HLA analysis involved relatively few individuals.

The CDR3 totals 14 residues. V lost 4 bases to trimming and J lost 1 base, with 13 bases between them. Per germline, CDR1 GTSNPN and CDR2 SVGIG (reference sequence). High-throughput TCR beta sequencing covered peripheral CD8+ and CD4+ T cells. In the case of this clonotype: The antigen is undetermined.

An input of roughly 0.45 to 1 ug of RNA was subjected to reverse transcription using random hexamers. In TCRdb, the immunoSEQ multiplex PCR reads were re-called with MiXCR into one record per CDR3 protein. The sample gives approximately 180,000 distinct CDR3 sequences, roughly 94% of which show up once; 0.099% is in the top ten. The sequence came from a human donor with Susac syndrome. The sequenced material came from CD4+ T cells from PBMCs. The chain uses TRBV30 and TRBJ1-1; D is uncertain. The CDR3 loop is CAWKPRARNTEAFF. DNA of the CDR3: TGTGCCTGGAAGCCCCGGGCGAGGAACACTGAAGCTTTCTTT.